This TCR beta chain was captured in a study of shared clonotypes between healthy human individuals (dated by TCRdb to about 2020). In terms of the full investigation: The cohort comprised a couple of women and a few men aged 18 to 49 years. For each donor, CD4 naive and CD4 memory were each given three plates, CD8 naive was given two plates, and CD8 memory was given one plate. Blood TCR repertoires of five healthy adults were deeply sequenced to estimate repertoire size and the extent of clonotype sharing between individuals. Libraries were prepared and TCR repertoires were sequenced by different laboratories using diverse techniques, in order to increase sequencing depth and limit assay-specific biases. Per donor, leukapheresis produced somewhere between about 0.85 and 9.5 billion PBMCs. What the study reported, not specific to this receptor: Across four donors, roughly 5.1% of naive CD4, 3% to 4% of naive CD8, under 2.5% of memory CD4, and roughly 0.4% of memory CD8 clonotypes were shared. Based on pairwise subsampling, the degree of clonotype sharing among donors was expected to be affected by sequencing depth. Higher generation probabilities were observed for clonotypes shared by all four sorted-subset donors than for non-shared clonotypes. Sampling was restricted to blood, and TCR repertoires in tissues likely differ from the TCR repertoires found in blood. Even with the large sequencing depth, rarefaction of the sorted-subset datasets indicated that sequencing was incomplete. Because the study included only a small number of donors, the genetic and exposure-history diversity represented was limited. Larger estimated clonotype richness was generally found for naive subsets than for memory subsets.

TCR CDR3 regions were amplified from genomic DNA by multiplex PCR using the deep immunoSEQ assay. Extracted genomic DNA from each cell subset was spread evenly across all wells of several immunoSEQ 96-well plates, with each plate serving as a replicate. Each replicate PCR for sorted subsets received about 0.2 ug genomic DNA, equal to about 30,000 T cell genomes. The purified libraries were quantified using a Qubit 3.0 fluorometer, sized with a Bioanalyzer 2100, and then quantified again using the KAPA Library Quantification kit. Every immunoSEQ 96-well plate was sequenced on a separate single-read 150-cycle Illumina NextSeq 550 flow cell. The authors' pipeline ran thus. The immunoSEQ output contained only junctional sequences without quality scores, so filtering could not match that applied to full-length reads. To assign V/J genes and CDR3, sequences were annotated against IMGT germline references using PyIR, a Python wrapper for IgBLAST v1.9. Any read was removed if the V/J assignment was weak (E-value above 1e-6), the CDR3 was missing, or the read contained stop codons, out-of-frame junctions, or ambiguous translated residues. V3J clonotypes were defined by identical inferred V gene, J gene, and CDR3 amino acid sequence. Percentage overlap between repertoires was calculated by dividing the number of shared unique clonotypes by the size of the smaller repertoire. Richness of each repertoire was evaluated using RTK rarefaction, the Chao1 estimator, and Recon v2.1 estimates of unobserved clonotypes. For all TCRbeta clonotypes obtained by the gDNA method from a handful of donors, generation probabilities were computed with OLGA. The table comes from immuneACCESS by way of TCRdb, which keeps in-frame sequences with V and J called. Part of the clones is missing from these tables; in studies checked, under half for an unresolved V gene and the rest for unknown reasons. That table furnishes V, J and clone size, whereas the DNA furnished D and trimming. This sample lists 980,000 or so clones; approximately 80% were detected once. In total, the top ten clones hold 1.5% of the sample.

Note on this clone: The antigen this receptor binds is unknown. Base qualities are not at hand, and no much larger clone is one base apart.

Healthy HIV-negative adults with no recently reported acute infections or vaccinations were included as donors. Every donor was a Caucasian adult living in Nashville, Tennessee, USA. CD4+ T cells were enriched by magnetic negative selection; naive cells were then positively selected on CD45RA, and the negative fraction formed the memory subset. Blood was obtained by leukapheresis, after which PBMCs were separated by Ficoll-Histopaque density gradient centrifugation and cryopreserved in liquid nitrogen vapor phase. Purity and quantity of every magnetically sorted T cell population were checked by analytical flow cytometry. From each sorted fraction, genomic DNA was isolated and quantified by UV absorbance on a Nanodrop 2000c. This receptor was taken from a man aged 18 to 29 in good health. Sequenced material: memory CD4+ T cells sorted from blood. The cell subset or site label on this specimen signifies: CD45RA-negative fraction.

The CDR3 region has the sequence CASSLLLGGLQFF. Read as DNA, the sequence is TGTGCCAGCAGCTTATTGTTAGGGGGCCTCCAGTTCTTC. The chain was built from TRBV7-9 and TRBJ2-1; TRBD1 fits 7 bases in the junction. From cysteine to phenylalanine, the CDR3 is 13 amino acids long. Only CDR3 DNA is held: 39 bases, read in frame from base 1. CDR1 SEHNR and CDR2 FQNEAQ were looked up in the germline V gene (reference sequence). The V end gives up 2 bases and the J end 13 bases, leaving 8 bases in the junction not matched to a gene.